This is a list of T cell receptor beta chains from one sample in a study of T cell responses to AZD1222 COVID-19 vaccine. TCRdb's table, derived via immunoSEQ multiplex PCR, lists solely in-frame clones and lacks some. The sample has some 120,000 clones, about nine tenths seen once. The specimen comprised peripheral blood, sampled on day 0 of MenACWY control vaccination. These receptors originate from an adult in good health. The CDR3 runs from the conserved cysteine through the conserved F or W. D genes are given only for firm matches. A row's size may be missing; if present it is once, few, many or a size class.

j_call: TRBJ1-1; d_call: TRBD1; clone_size: -; v_call: TRBV9; cdr3_nt: TGTGCCAGCAGCGTAGTGGGACAGAGTGAAGCTTTCTTT; cdr3_aa: CASSVVGQSEAFF
j_call: TRBJ2-7; d_call: -; clone_size: -; v_call: TRBV18; cdr3_nt: TGTGCCAGCTCACTCAGACCGGGGCCGTCGGGCGGCTCCTACGAGCAGTACTTC; cdr3_aa: CASSLRPGPSGGSYEQYF
j_call: TRBJ1-2; d_call: -; clone_size: few; v_call: TRBV18; cdr3_nt: TGTGCCAGCTCACCACAAGGGCAGACTACTAACTATGGCTACACCTTC; cdr3_aa: CASSPQGQTTNYGYTF
j_call: TRBJ1-1; d_call: -; clone_size: -; v_call: TRBV30; cdr3_nt: TGTGCCACAGGGAAAGGGACTGAAGCTTTCTTT; cdr3_aa: CATGKGTEAFF
j_call: TRBJ1-1; d_call: TRBD1; clone_size: -; v_call: TRBV27; cdr3_nt: TGTGCCAGCAGTAGTCCTAGAACAGGGGGCACTGAAGCTTTCTTT; cdr3_aa: CASSSPRTGGTEAFF
j_call: TRBJ2-7; d_call: -; clone_size: -; v_call: TRBV5-1; cdr3_nt: TGCGCCAGCAGCTTGGCGTCTGGAGGGTGGGGGGGCCGGGAGCAGTACTTC; cdr3_aa: CASSLASGGWGGREQYF
j_call: TRBJ2-1; d_call: -; clone_size: -; v_call: TRBV5-1; cdr3_nt: TGCGCCAGCAGCCCCGTTACACCAGTTGCCATGAATGAGCAGTTCTTC; cdr3_aa: CASSPVTPVAMNEQFF
j_call: TRBJ2-1; d_call: -; clone_size: -; v_call: TRBV19; cdr3_nt: TGTGCCAGTAGTATAGTTGGAGGGGACGAGCAGTTCTTC; cdr3_aa: CASSIVGGDEQFF
j_call: TRBJ1-4; d_call: -; clone_size: few; v_call: TRBV18; cdr3_nt: TGTGCCAGCTCTCCGGCCGGGGGCGGTGAAAAACTGTTTTTT; cdr3_aa: CASSPAGGGEKLFF
j_call: TRBJ2-1; d_call: -; clone_size: -; v_call: TRBV7-9; cdr3_nt: TGTGCCAGCAGCTTAGGTCCAGGCTTAGAGCAGTTCTTC; cdr3_aa: CASSLGPGLEQFF
j_call: TRBJ2-2; d_call: -; clone_size: -; v_call: TRBV24-1; cdr3_nt: TGTGCCACCAGTGATCCCGGGGAGGACACGCCCGGGGAGCTGTTTTTT; cdr3_aa: CATSDPGEDTPGELFF
j_call: TRBJ1-2; d_call: -; clone_size: -; v_call: TRBV19; cdr3_nt: TGTGCCAGTAGTATCAGGGTCGCATCCTATGGCTACACCTTC; cdr3_aa: CASSIRVASYGYTF
j_call: TRBJ2-3; d_call: -; clone_size: -; v_call: TRBV11-3; cdr3_nt: TGTGCCAGCAGCCGGACAGGGAGGGGGTCTAGCACAGATACGCAGTATTTT; cdr3_aa: CASSRTGRGSSTDTQYF
j_call: TRBJ2-7; d_call: TRBD1; clone_size: -; v_call: TRBV9; cdr3_nt: TGTGCCAGCAGCAAAGACAGGGGGCTGGAGCAGTACTTC; cdr3_aa: CASSKDRGLEQYF
j_call: TRBJ2-7; d_call: -; clone_size: -; v_call: TRBV2; cdr3_nt: TGTGCCAGCAGTCGCTCCCGAGTAAGCTACGAGCAGTACTTC; cdr3_aa: CASSRSRVSYEQYF
j_call: TRBJ2-3; d_call: -; clone_size: -; v_call: TRBV7-9; cdr3_nt: TGTGCCAGCAGTCGGAGTCCCCCAGATACGCAGTATTTT; cdr3_aa: CASSRSPPDTQYF
j_call: TRBJ2-7; d_call: -; clone_size: -; v_call: TRBV7-9; cdr3_nt: TGTGCCAGCAGCTCCCGACAGGGGAGGGCCTACGAGCAGTACTTC; cdr3_aa: CASSSRQGRAYEQYF
j_call: TRBJ2-1; d_call: TRBD2; clone_size: -; v_call: TRBV19; cdr3_nt: TGTGCCAGTAGTAGGGGTGGGACTAGCGTATACAATGAGCAGTTCTTC; cdr3_aa: CASSRGGTSVYNEQFF
j_call: TRBJ2-1; d_call: -; clone_size: few; v_call: TRBV27; cdr3_nt: TGTGCCAGCAGTTCGCCGCCGGGAACCCAGTTCTTC; cdr3_aa: CASSSPPGTQFF